The clone carrying this T cell receptor (beta chain) showed up just a few times. The antigen remains undetermined. Primers: 60 Vbeta forward and 13 Jbeta reverse. Assay: immunoSEQ multiplex PCR; the TCRdb copy retains only in-frame clones and omits some. Of about 160,000 clones listed, about 77% are singletons. These data come from a study of cytomegalovirus exposure and HLA in healthy donors. Study outcomes and limitations: HLA-A and HLA-B allele assignments for most subjects were reportedly predicted accurately using TCR beta sequences. TCR association rates varied by HLA locus in a later analysis, with DRB1 highest and HLA-C lowest.

The CDR3 totals 13 residues. Germline V gene data show CDR1 as SGHVS and CDR2 as FQNEAQ. V shed 5 bases, J shed 3 bases, and the junction held 2 bases outside the gene matches. This TCR was sampled from a woman aged 50 to 60 in good health and CMV-seronegative. The chain links TRBV7-8 to TRBJ1-1; TRBD1 aligns across 8 bases. Sequencing input: PBMCs. The CDR3 is CASSRTGHTEAFF. The CDR3 DNA follows: TGTGCCAGCAGCCGGACAGGGCACACTGAAGCTTTCTTT.